These T cell receptor beta chains were read from a single sample in a study of human T cells and chemical hapten exposure. TCRdb re-derived calls from the RACE reads in MiXCR, one entry per CDR3 protein. The data contain about 350,000 distinct CDR3 sequences, over 6% of them seen just once; the ten biggest clones take up around 6%. The sequencing here drew on whole blood, taken in connection with sensitization to the hapten diphenylcyclopropenone (DPC). The receptors were sampled from a woman younger than 30 with alopecia areata. Some clones in this sample may be carry-over from other donors' samples. Both conserved end residues are part of each CDR3. A D gene is named only where the DNA matches it firmly. A clone size is listed for some rows: how often the clone was seen (once, few, many), or a class if it is expanded.

j_gene,v_gene,d_gene,abundance,CDR3nt,CDR3aa
TRBJ1-2,TRBV14,.,many,TGTGCCAGCAGCGCTGGTCTGGGGGGCTATGGCTACACCTTC,CASSAGLGGYGYTF
TRBJ1-5,TRBV6-5,.,.,TGTGCCAGTCTCGCCCCGGGGGTATCGGGCAATCAGCCCCAGCATTTT,CASLAPGVSGNQPQHF
TRBJ1-1,TRBV3-1,.,.,TGTGCCAGCAGCCAAGATGAGGGGTCTTCCGAAGCTTTCTTT,CASSQDEGSSEAFF
TRBJ1-1,TRBV12-3/TRBV12-4,TRBD1,many,TGTGCCAGCACCCAGGGGGGGACTGAAGCTTTCTTT,CASTQGGTEAFF
TRBJ1-2,TRBV4-3,.,many,TGCGCCAGCAGCCAAGGCCGCCAGCTCCCCCTCTACACCTTC,CASSQGRQLPLYTF
TRBJ2-7,TRBV29-1,.,few,TGCAGCGTTTCGACAAGGAACTACGAGCAGTACTTC,CSVSTRNYEQYF
TRBJ2-4,TRBV2,.,.,TGTGCCAGCAGTAGGGAAGCCAAAAACATTCAGTACTTC,CASSREAKNIQYF
TRBJ1-2,TRBV12-3/TRBV12-4,.,many,TGTGCCAGCAGTTCATCGACAGAGATCGGCTATGGCTACACCTTC,CASSSSTEIGYGYTF
TRBJ1-2,TRBV6-5,.,.,TGTGCCAGCAGTGGAGCCGGGACCGCCGTAATTGGCTACACCTTC,CASSGAGTAVIGYTF
TRBJ1-1,TRBV7-3,.,.,TGTGCCAGCAGCTTACCCCCCATCCGGGGGCGCGGGACTGAAGCTTTCTTT,CASSLPPIRGRGTEAFF
TRBJ2-5,TRBV13,.,few,TGTGCCAGCAGCTTAGGTAACAGGGCAGAGACCCAGTACTTC,CASSLGNRAETQYF
TRBJ2-2,TRBV6-5,TRBD2,many,TGTGCCAGCAGACCAACCGGGACTAGCCTTGGGACCGGGGAGCTGTTTTTT,CASRPTGTSLGTGELFF
TRBJ2-1,TRBV7-3,.,.,TGTGCCAGCAGCCTGACCCGGGGTGAGCAGTTCTTC,CASSLTRGEQFF
TRBJ2-6,TRBV10-3,.,many,TGTGCCATCAGTGACCCGGGGGGACAGAGCTCTGGGGCCAACGTCCTGACTTTC,CAISDPGGQSSGANVLTF
TRBJ2-3,TRBV3-1,TRBD2,few,TGTGCCAGCAGCCAAGGAAGGGCTAGCGGGGGGTCAGATACGCAGTATTTT,CASSQGRASGGSDTQYF
TRBJ2-5,TRBV4-1,.,many,TGCGCCAGCAGCCAAGACTCTGAAGAGACCCAGTACTTC,CASSQDSEETQYF
TRBJ1-2,TRBV7-2,TRBD1,many,TGTGCCAGCAGCTTACGGCGGACAGGGTCGAACTATGGCTACACCTTC,CASSLRRTGSNYGYTF
TRBJ1-1,TRBV29-1,.,few,TGCAGCGTTGCGCCGGTGAACACTGAAGCTTTCTTT,CSVAPVNTEAFF
TRBJ1-2,TRBV10-2,.,.,TGCGCCTCCTTGGGAGGGAGGAATAACTATGGCTACACCTTC,CASLGGRNNYGYTF
TRBJ2-3,TRBV15,.,.,TGTGCCACCAGCAGACGTACATTGGATACGCAGTATTTT,CATSRRTLDTQYF
TRBJ2-3,TRBV12-3/TRBV12-4,.,many,TGTGCCAGCAGTTTCGGGCAGGGAGGAGATACGCAGTATTTT,CASSFGQGGDTQYF
TRBJ2-3,TRBV27,TRBD2,few,TGTGCCAGCAGTTTATCGGCAGCGGGGATCGGAGATACGCAGTATTTT,CASSLSAAGIGDTQYF
TRBJ2-7,TRBV6-5,TRBD1,.,TGTGCCAGCAGTAAGGGACAGGTGTACGAGCAGTACTTC,CASSKGQVYEQYF
TRBJ1-3,TRBV20-1,.,many,TGCAGTGCTTCGCAGGCTTTCTCTGGAAACACCATATATTTT,CSASQAFSGNTIYF
TRBJ2-7,TRBV7-2,.,many,TGTGCCAGCAGCCACAGGTCCCTCCCCGTCGAGCAGTACTTC,CASSHRSLPVEQYF
TRBJ2-3,TRBV7-2,TRBD2,.,TGTGCCAGCAGCCGTAGAGCGGGGGGAGGGACAGATACGCAGTATTTT,CASSRRAGGGTDTQYF
TRBJ1-2,TRBV5-6,TRBD1,.,TGTGCCAGCAGCTTCGACAGGGGAGACGCTCTCTATGGCTACACCTTC,CASSFDRGDALYGYTF
TRBJ2-7,TRBV7-9,.,many,TGTGCCAGCAGCTCCCGGGACGGCTCCTACGAGCAGTACTTC,CASSSRDGSYEQYF
TRBJ1-1,TRBV27,.,many,TGTGCCAGCAGTTTCGGGGTCGGGTATACTGAAGCTTTCTTT,CASSFGVGYTEAFF
TRBJ2-5,TRBV5-4,.,.,TGTGCCAGCGGCCCCGATAAAGAGACCCAGTACTTC,CASGPDKETQYF
TRBJ1-6,TRBV3-1,TRBD1,many,TGTGCCAGCAAGCGACAGGGTAGCAATTCACCCCTCCACTTT,CASKRQGSNSPLHF